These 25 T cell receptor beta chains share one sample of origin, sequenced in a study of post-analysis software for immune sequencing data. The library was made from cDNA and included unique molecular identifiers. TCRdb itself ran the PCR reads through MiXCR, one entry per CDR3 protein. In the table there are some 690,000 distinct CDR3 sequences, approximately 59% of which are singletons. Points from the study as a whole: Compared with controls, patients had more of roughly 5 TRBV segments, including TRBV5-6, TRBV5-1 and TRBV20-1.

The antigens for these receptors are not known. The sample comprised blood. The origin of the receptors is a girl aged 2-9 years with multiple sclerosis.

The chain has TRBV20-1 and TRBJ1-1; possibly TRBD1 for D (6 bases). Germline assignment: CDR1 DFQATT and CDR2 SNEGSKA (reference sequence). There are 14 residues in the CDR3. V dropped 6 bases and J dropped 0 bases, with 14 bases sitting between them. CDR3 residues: CSATQGGMNTEAFF. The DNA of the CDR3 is TGCAGTGCGACCCAAGGGGGTATGAACACTGAAGCTTTCTTT.

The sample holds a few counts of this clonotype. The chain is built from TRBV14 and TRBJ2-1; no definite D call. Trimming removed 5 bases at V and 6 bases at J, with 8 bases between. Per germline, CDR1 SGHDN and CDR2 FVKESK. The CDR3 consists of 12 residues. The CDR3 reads CASSISINEQFF. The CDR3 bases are TGTGCCAGCAGCATATCCATCAATGAGCAGTTCTTC.

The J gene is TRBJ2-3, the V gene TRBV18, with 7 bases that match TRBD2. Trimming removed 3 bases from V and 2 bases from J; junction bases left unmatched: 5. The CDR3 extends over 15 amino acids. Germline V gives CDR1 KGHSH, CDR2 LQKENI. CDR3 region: CASSPLLADTDTQYF. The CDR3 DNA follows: TGTGCCAGCTCACCCCTCCTAGCGGACACAGATACGCAGTATTTT.

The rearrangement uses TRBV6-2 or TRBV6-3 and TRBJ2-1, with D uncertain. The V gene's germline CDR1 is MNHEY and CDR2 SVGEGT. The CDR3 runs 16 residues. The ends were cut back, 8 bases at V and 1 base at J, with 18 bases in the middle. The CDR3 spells CASHRAPKGSYNEQFF. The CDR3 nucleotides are TGTGCCAGCCACCGAGCGCCCAAAGGGTCCTACAATGAGCAGTTCTTC.

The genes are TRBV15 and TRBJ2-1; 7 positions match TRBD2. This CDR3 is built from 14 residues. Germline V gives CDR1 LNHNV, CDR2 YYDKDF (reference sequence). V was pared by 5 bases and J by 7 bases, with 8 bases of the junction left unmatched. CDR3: CATSPVAGVNEQFF. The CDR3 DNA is TGTGCCACCAGCCCGGTGGCGGGGGTTAATGAGCAGTTCTTC.

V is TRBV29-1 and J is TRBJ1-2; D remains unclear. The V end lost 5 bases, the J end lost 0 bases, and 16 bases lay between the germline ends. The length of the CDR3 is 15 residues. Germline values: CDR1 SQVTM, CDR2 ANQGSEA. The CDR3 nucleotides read TGCAGCGTTTGTAATTACTCCGGTCCTAACTATGGCTACACCTTC. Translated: CSVCNYSGPNYGYTF.

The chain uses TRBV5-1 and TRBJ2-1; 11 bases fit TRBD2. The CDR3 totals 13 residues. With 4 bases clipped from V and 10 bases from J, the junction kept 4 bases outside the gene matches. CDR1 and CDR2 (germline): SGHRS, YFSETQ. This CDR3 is CASSGGLAEEQFF. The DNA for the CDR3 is TGCGCCAGCAGCGGGGGACTAGCGGAAGAGCAGTTCTTC.

For the CDR3, the DNA is TGTGCCAGCAGACTCGACAGGGTCGGCACAGATACGCAGTATTTT. Translation gives CASRLDRVGTDTQYF. The V and J genes are TRBV7-8 and TRBJ2-3; 7 bases are shared with TRBD1. Germline V gene data show CDR1 as SGHVS and CDR2 as FQNEAQ. The CDR3 contains 15 residues. Unmatched junction bases numbered 7, after V lost 6 bases and J lost 1 base.

Written as DNA, the CDR3 is TGTGCCAGCAGTTTAAGGCAGCGCACAGATACGCAGTATTTT. Residues: CASSLRQRTDTQYF. This chain joins TRBV28 and TRBJ2-3, with unresolved D. Germline lookup yields CDR1 MDHEN and CDR2 SYDVKM. This CDR3 is built from 14 residues. Trimming removed 2 bases from V and 1 base from J, with 7 bases in between. The entire variable domain, with the rest obtained from reference TRBV28 and TRBJ2-3, is as follows: DVKVTQSSRYLVKRTGEKVFLECVQDMDHENMFWYRQDPGLGLRLIYFSYDVKMKEKGDIPEGYSVSREKKERFSLILESASTNQTSMYLCASSLRQRTDTQYFGPGTRLTVL.

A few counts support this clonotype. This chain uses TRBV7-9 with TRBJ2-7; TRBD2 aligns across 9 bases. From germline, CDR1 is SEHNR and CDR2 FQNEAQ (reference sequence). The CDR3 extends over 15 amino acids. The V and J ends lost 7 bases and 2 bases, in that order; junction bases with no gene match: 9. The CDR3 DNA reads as TGTGCCAGCACGCGGGGGGGGAGGCATCCCTACGAGCAGTACTTC. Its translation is CASTRGGRHPYEQYF.

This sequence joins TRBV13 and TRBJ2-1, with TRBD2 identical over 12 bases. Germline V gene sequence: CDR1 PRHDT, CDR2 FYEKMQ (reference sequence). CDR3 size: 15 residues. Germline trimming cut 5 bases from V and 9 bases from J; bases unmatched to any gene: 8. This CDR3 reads CASSHPSGGAGEQFF. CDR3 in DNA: TGTGCCAGCAGCCATCCTAGCGGGGGGGCGGGTGAGCAGTTCTTC.

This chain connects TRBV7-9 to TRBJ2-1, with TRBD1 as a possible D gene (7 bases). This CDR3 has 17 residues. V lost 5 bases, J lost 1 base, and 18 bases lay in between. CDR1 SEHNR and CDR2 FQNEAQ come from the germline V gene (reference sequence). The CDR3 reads CASSLGLQGPSYNEQFF. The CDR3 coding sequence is TGTGCCAGCAGCCTAGGACTACAGGGGCCGTCCTACAATGAGCAGTTCTTC.

CDR3 protein: CASSLFSGWTQLHNEQFF. Written as DNA, the CDR3 is TGTGCCAGCAGCTTGTTTAGCGGCTGGACTCAACTCCACAATGAGCAGTTCTTC. V gene TRBV5-6 combines with J gene TRBJ2-1; D perhaps matches TRBD2 (6 bases). CDR3 length: 18 amino acids. The V gene's germline CDR1 is SGHDT and CDR2 YYEEEE. V gave up 1 base and J gave up 5 bases, with 22 bases separating them.

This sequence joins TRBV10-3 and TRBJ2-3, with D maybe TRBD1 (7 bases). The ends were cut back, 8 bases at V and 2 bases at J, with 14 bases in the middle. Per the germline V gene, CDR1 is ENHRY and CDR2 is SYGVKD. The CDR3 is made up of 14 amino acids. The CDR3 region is CAIGGGRATDTQYF. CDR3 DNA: TGTGCCATCGGAGGGGGCAGAGCCACAGATACGCAGTATTTT.

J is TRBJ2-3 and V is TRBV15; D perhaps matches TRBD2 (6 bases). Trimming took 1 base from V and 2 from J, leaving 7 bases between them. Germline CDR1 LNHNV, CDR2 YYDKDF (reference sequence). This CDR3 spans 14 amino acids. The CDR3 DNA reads TGTGCCACCAGCAGAGGACTAGTCACAGATACGCAGTATTTT. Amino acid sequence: CATSRGLVTDTQYF. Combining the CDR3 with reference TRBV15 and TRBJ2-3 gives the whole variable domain DAMVIQNPRYQVTQFGKPVTLSCSQTLNHNVMYWYQQKSSQAPKLLFHYYDKDFNNEADTPDNFQSRRPNTSFCFLDIRSPGLGDTAMYLCATSRGLVTDTQYFGPGTRLTVL.

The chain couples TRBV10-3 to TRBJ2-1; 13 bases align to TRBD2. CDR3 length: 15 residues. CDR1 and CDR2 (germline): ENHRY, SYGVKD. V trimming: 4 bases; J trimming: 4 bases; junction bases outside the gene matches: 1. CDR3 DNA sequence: TGTGCCATCAGTGTGACTAGCGGGGGGTACAATGAGCAGTTCTTC. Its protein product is CAISVTSGGYNEQFF.

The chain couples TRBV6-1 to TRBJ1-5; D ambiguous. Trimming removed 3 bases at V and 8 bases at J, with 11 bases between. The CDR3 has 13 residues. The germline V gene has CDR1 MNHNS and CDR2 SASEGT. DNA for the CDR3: TGTGCCAGCAGTGAGGGCGGGGTGGAGCCCCAGCATTTT. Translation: CASSEGGVEPQHF.

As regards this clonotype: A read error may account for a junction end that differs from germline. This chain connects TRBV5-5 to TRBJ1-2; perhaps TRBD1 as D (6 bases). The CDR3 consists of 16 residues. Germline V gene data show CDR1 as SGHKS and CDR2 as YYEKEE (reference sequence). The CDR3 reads CANSQNQLQGLYGYTF. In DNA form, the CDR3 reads TGTGCCAACAGCCAAAACCAATTACAGGGTCTGTATGGCTACACCTTC.

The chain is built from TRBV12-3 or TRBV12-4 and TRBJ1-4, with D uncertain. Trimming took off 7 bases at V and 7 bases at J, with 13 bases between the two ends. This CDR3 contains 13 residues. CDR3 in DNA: TGTGCCAGCAAAAAACCCAGTGGTGAAAAACTGTTTTTT. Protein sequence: CASKKPSGEKLFF.

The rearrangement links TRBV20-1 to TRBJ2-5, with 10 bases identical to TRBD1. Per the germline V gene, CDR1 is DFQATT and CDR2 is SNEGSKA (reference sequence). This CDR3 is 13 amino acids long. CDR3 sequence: CSARTGGQETQYF. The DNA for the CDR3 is TGCAGCGCTCGGACAGGGGGCCAAGAGACCCAGTACTTC.

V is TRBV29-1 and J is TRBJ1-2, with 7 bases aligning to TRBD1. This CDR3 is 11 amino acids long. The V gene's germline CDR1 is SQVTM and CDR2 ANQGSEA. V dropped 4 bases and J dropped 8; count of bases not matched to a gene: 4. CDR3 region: CSVVQGNGYTF. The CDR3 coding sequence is TGCAGCGTTGTACAGGGGAACGGCTACACCTTC.

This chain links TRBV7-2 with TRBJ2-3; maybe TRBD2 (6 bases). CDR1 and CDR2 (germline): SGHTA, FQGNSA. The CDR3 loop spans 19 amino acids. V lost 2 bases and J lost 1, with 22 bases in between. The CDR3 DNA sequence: TGTGCCAGCAGCTTACAAGTCCCCGGCGGGGTGAGGGGCACAGATACGCAGTATTTT. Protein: CASSLQVPGGVRGTDTQYF. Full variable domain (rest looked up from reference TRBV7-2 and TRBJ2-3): GAGVSQSPSNKVTEKGKDVELRCDPISGHTALYWYRQSLGQGLEFLIYFQGNSAPDKSGLPSDRFSAERTGGSVSTLTIQRTQQEDSAVYLCASSLQVPGGVRGTDTQYFGPGTRLTVL.

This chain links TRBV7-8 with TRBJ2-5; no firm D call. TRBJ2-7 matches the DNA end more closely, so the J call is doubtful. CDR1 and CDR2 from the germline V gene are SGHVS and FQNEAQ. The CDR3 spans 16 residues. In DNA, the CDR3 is TGTGCCAGCAGCTTAGCGCGCTTAGGCGACGCCTACGAGCAGTACTTC. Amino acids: CASSLARLGDAYEQYF.

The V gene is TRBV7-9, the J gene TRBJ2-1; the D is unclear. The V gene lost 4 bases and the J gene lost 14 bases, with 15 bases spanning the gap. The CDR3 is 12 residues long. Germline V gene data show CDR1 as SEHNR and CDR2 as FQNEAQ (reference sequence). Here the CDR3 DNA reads TGTGCCAGCAGCTCCGCAATCCAATCCGAGTTCTTC. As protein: CASSSAIQSEFF.

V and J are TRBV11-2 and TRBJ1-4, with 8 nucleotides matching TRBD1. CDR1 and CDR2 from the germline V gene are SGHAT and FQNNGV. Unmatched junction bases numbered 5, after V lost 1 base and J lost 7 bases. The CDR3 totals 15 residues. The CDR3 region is CASSLVTGVAEKLFF. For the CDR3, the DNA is TGTGCCAGCAGCTTAGTGACAGGGGTGGCTGAAAAACTGTTTTTT.